This T cell receptor beta chain appears in the sequencing data of a study of Tregs in tolerant kidney transplant recipients. CDR3 size: 19 residues. After removal of 0 bases from V and 4 bases from J, the junction contained 15 bases not matched to a gene. Germline V gene lookup returns CDR1 SGHTA and CDR2 FQGNSA. Unstimulated regulatory T cells (CD4+CD25+CD127-), CD4+CD25- non-regulatory cells, CD4 and CD8 cells were FACS-sorted from thawed PBMCs. Study outcomes and limitations: Tregs expanded with activated donor B cells seemed most donor-specific.

Libraries were prepared by immunoSEQ multiplex PCR; TCRdb keeps only in-frame clonotypes and omits some of them. The table shows about 240,000 clones, with roughly four fifths occurring only once. A word on this clone: Its target is unknown.

The receptor comes from a human donor in good health. Sequencing was done on a sample of CD4+ T cells from blood. The J gene is TRBJ1-3, the V gene TRBV7-2, with 7 bases fitting TRBD1. CDR3 loop: CASSLAHHQTGRQGNTIYF. CDR3 nucleotide sequence: TGTGCCAGCAGCTTAGCCCACCATCAGACAGGGCGACAAGGAAACACCATATATTTT.